The entry below gives a single T cell receptor (beta chain) sequence along with its context. Germline-derived CDR1 and CDR2 are LNHDA and SQIVND (reference sequence). The CDR3 is 18 amino acids. The V gene lost 8 bases and the J gene lost 0 bases, with 22 bases spanning the gap. These data originate in a study of control samples from healthy donors and cancer patients. Data came from immunoSEQ multiplex PCR; TCRdb stores just in-frame clones and leaves some out. The table includes 120,000 or so clones, about 89% detected once. The sample taken for sequencing was blood. The TCR comes from a man aged 55 to 70 in good health. The chain couples TRBV19 to TRBJ1-4; D may be TRBD1 (6 bases). CDR3 bases: TGTGCCAGTTCACAGTGGGGGCCGTCCTTTGCAACTAATGAAAAACTGTTTTTT. This sequence encodes CASSQWGPSFATNEKLFF.